This is a list of T cell receptor beta chains from one sample in a study of blood T cell repertoires in COVID-19. Sequenced by immunoSEQ multiplex PCR; TCRdb stores in-frame clones only, minus some. The data contain about 99,000 clones, about four fifths of them seen just once; the ten biggest clones take up 15% to 20%. Sequences were obtained from peripheral blood. These receptors were obtained from a woman of 80 years or more with active or convalescent COVID-19. The CDR3 runs from the conserved cysteine through the conserved F or W. Each record gives: D gene, J gene, V gene, clone size, CDR3 DNA, CDR3 protein. The D gene is left open where the match is weak. Clone size appears in some rows only: once, few, many, or a class for an expanded clone.

D gene: TRBD1
J gene: TRBJ1-4
V gene: TRBV9
clone size: NA
CDR3 DNA: TGTGCCAGCAGCGGGAGACAGGGCTCTAATGAAAAACTGTTTTTT
CDR3 protein: CASSGRQGSNEKLFF

D gene: TRBD1
J gene: TRBJ1-5
V gene: TRBV30
clone size: once
CDR3 DNA: TGTGCCTGGAGTACAGGGGATCGTCAGCCCCAGCATTTT
CDR3 protein: CAWSTGDRQPQHF

D gene: NA
J gene: TRBJ2-1
V gene: TRBV5-6
clone size: NA
CDR3 DNA: TGTGCCAGCAGCTGGGGGCGCAATGAGCAGTTCTTC
CDR3 protein: CASSWGRNEQFF

D gene: NA
J gene: TRBJ1-4
V gene: TRBV5-1
clone size: NA
CDR3 DNA: TGCGCCAGCAGCTCGGGGAATGATGGTGAAAAACTGTTTTTT
CDR3 protein: CASSSGNDGEKLFF

D gene: TRBD2
J gene: TRBJ2-5
V gene: TRBV5-4
clone size: NA
CDR3 DNA: TGTGCCAGCAGCGCTAGCGGGAGGGGTGGAGAGACCCAGTACTTC
CDR3 protein: CASSASGRGGETQYF

D gene: NA
J gene: TRBJ2-2
V gene: TRBV29-1
clone size: NA
CDR3 DNA: TGCAGCGTTCAGGACACCGGGGAGCTGTTTTTT
CDR3 protein: CSVQDTGELFF

D gene: NA
J gene: TRBJ1-1
V gene: TRBV28
clone size: NA
CDR3 DNA: TGTGCCAGCCGCACAGGGAACACTGAAGCTTTCTTT
CDR3 protein: CASRTGNTEAFF

D gene: TRBD2
J gene: TRBJ2-7
V gene: TRBV6-5
clone size: few
CDR3 DNA: TGTGCCAGCAGTCCCGGACTAGACGAGCAGTACTTC
CDR3 protein: CASSPGLDEQYF

D gene: TRBD2
J gene: TRBJ2-1
V gene: TRBV15
clone size: NA
CDR3 DNA: TGTGCCACCAGCAGAGGGACTAGAACCTATCCGGAGCAGTTCTTC
CDR3 protein: CATSRGTRTYPEQFF

D gene: TRBD1
J gene: TRBJ1-2
V gene: TRBV6-4
clone size: NA
CDR3 DNA: TGTGCCAGCAGGCCGGGACAGGGAGGCTATGGCTACACCTTC
CDR3 protein: CASRPGQGGYGYTF

D gene: TRBD2
J gene: TRBJ2-3
V gene: TRBV7-3
clone size: few
CDR3 DNA: TGTGCCAGCAGCCTCGGGGGGGCAGATACGCAGTATTTT
CDR3 protein: CASSLGGADTQYF

D gene: TRBD1
J gene: TRBJ1-4
V gene: TRBV6-5
clone size: NA
CDR3 DNA: TGTGCCAGCAGGAGGACAGGGGCCGGTGAAAAACTGTTTTTT
CDR3 protein: CASRRTGAGEKLFF

D gene: NA
J gene: TRBJ2-3
V gene: TRBV28
clone size: NA
CDR3 DNA: TGTGCCAGCAGCCCGGAGGGCACAGATACGCAGTATTTT
CDR3 protein: CASSPEGTDTQYF

D gene: TRBD1
J gene: TRBJ1-4
V gene: TRBV5-4
clone size: NA
CDR3 DNA: TGTGCCAGCAGCTTGCTGGGACAGGGCGGTGAAAAACTGTTTTTT
CDR3 protein: CASSLLGQGGEKLFF

D gene: NA
J gene: TRBJ2-7
V gene: TRBV27
clone size: NA
CDR3 DNA: TGTGCCAGCACAAACCGAGGGTTTCTCATGGACGAGCAGTACTTC
CDR3 protein: CASTNRGFLMDEQYF

D gene: NA
J gene: TRBJ2-7
V gene: TRBV14
clone size: few
CDR3 DNA: TGTGCCAGCAGCCTAGAGGACACCATTTACTCCTACGAGCAGTACTTC
CDR3 protein: CASSLEDTIYSYEQYF

D gene: TRBD2
J gene: TRBJ2-1
V gene: TRBV2
clone size: NA
CDR3 DNA: TGTGCCAGCAGCGGCCCCACCTTGGCGGGAGGGAGCTCCTACAATGAGCAGTTCTTC
CDR3 protein: CASSGPTLAGGSSYNEQFF

D gene: TRBD2
J gene: TRBJ2-7
V gene: TRBV5-1
clone size: NA
CDR3 DNA: TGCGCCAGCAGCTCTACTAGCGGGCCTTCCTACGAGCAGTACTTC
CDR3 protein: CASSSTSGPSYEQYF

D gene: NA
J gene: TRBJ2-3
V gene: TRBV7-2
clone size: NA
CDR3 DNA: TGTGCCAGCAGCGCTAGTAGCACAGATACGCAGTATTTT
CDR3 protein: CASSASSTDTQYF

D gene: NA
J gene: TRBJ2-2
V gene: TRBV2
clone size: NA
CDR3 DNA: TGTGCCAGCACCCGGGAGCGGGTCGGGGAGCTGTTTTTT
CDR3 protein: CASTRERVGELFF

D gene: TRBD2
J gene: TRBJ2-3
V gene: TRBV11-2
clone size: NA
CDR3 DNA: TGTGCCAGCAGCTTAGGTCCAGGCGGGGGGCAAGATACGCAGTATTTT
CDR3 protein: CASSLGPGGGQDTQYF

D gene: TRBD2
J gene: TRBJ2-3
V gene: TRBV24-1
clone size: NA
CDR3 DNA: TGTGCCACCAGTGACGCTAGCGGTTTCACAGATACGCAGTATTTT
CDR3 protein: CATSDASGFTDTQYF

D gene: NA
J gene: TRBJ1-4
V gene: TRBV27
clone size: many
CDR3 DNA: TGTGCCAGCGCCCGGGGTACTAATGAAAAACTGTTTTTT
CDR3 protein: CASARGTNEKLFF

D gene: TRBD1
J gene: TRBJ1-5
V gene: TRBV19
clone size: few
CDR3 DNA: TGTGCCAGTAACGGACAGGGCAATCAGCCCCAGCATTTT
CDR3 protein: CASNGQGNQPQHF

D gene: TRBD1
J gene: TRBJ1-4
V gene: TRBV5-4
clone size: NA
CDR3 DNA: TGTGCCAGCAGCTTACCGGGACAGCCTGAAAAACTGTTTTTT
CDR3 protein: CASSLPGQPEKLFF

D gene: TRBD1
J gene: TRBJ1-5
V gene: TRBV18
clone size: NA
CDR3 DNA: TGTGCCAGCTCACGAGCGGGACAGGGATCTCCGAATCAGCCCCAGCATTTT
CDR3 protein: CASSRAGQGSPNQPQHF

D gene: NA
J gene: TRBJ2-3
V gene: TRBV6-2/TRBV6-3
clone size: NA
CDR3 DNA: TGTGCCAGCAGTCAGGCGGATACGCAGTATTTT
CDR3 protein: CASSQADTQYF

D gene: NA
J gene: TRBJ1-6
V gene: TRBV2
clone size: NA
CDR3 DNA: TGTGCCAGCAACTCGGGGGCCTATAATTCACCCCTCCACTTT
CDR3 protein: CASNSGAYNSPLHF

D gene: TRBD1
J gene: TRBJ1-2
V gene: TRBV7-2
clone size: NA
CDR3 DNA: TGTGCCAGCTCGCGCGACAGGGTGATCCATGGCTACACCTTC
CDR3 protein: CASSRDRVIHGYTF

D gene: NA
J gene: TRBJ1-2
V gene: TRBV21-1
clone size: NA
CDR3 DNA: TGTGCCAGCAGGACAGACGCTAACTATGGCTACACCTTC
CDR3 protein: CASRTDANYGYTF

D gene: NA
J gene: TRBJ1-4
V gene: TRBV6-5
clone size: NA
CDR3 DNA: TGTGCCAGCAGCCCATCAGGGCTGAATGAAAAACTGTTTTTT
CDR3 protein: CASSPSGLNEKLFF

D gene: NA
J gene: TRBJ2-2
V gene: TRBV7-8
clone size: NA
CDR3 DNA: TGTGCCAGCAGCTTCGGCACAGGGTTCGTCGAAACCGCGAACACCGGGGAGCTGTTTTTT
CDR3 protein: CASSFGTGFVETANTGELFF

D gene: TRBD1
J gene: TRBJ1-5
V gene: TRBV19
clone size: NA
CDR3 DNA: TGTGCCAGTAGTCCCGGGGACAGGGGCTTCGGGCAGCCCCAGCATTTT
CDR3 protein: CASSPGDRGFGQPQHF

D gene: TRBD2
J gene: TRBJ2-7
V gene: TRBV5-1
clone size: NA
CDR3 DNA: TGCGCCAGCAGCGACTCTAGCGGGGGATATGAGCAGTACTTC
CDR3 protein: CASSDSSGGYEQYF

D gene: TRBD2
J gene: TRBJ2-1
V gene: TRBV6-5
clone size: NA
CDR3 DNA: TGTGCCAGCAGCGTTCTAGCGGGAGGGGCTGAGCAGTTCTTC
CDR3 protein: CASSVLAGGAEQFF

D gene: TRBD2
J gene: TRBJ2-5
V gene: TRBV19
clone size: NA
CDR3 DNA: TGTGCCAGTAGTATAGATCGGGGAGGGAGCGGGGGGTACCAAGAGACCCAGTACTTC
CDR3 protein: CASSIDRGGSGGYQETQYF

D gene: NA
J gene: TRBJ1-4
V gene: TRBV28
clone size: few
CDR3 DNA: TGTGCCAGCAGTCAGACAGCAGAAAAACTGTTTTTT
CDR3 protein: CASSQTAEKLFF

D gene: TRBD2
J gene: TRBJ2-3
V gene: TRBV27
clone size: once
CDR3 DNA: TGTGCCAGCAGTTTCGCGTCTAGCGGGAGTGCAGATACGCAGTATTTT
CDR3 protein: CASSFASSGSADTQYF

D gene: NA
J gene: TRBJ1-2
V gene: TRBV6-5
clone size: NA
CDR3 DNA: TGTGCCAGCAGTTACACACAGGGAGGGTATGGCTACACCTTC
CDR3 protein: CASSYTQGGYGYTF

D gene: NA
J gene: TRBJ1-2
V gene: TRBV20-1
clone size: NA
CDR3 DNA: TGCAGTGCTAGTCGTATGAGTGGTGGCTACACCTTC
CDR3 protein: CSASRMSGGYTF

D gene: NA
J gene: TRBJ1-5
V gene: TRBV6-4
clone size: NA
CDR3 DNA: TGTGCCAGCCAGGACAGACGGAGCAATCAGCCCCAGCATTTT
CDR3 protein: CASQDRRSNQPQHF

D gene: TRBD1
J gene: TRBJ2-1
V gene: TRBV19
clone size: NA
CDR3 DNA: TGTGCCAGTAGTATAGAAGAATGGACAGGGCGCTCCTACAATGAGCAGTTCTTC
CDR3 protein: CASSIEEWTGRSYNEQFF

D gene: TRBD2
J gene: TRBJ2-5
V gene: TRBV7-3
clone size: NA
CDR3 DNA: TGTGCCAGCAGTGGCAGCGGGAAAGAGACCCAGTACTTC
CDR3 protein: CASSGSGKETQYF

D gene: NA
J gene: TRBJ2-7
V gene: TRBV7-9
clone size: NA
CDR3 DNA: TGTGCCAGCAGCCAGCGGGGGACAGTCGAGTACTTC
CDR3 protein: CASSQRGTVEYF

D gene: NA
J gene: TRBJ1-2
V gene: TRBV7-8
clone size: NA
CDR3 DNA: TGTGCCAGCAGCTTAAGATGGGCAGACAATGGCTACACCTTC
CDR3 protein: CASSLRWADNGYTF